There are a few counts of the clone carrying this T cell receptor beta chain. Its antigen is not identified. The data belong to a study of T cell repertoires in cytomegalovirus infection. Study context: From public TCR beta signatures came an indication of both CMV infection and matching HLA type.

TCRdb re-analysed the reads in MiXCR, keeping a single row per CDR3 protein. In the table there are fewer than 550,000 distinct CDR3 sequences, more than 15% of which are singletons. General study results and limits: Ex vivo responses were dominated by HLA-C-restricted CMV-specific TCR beta clonotypes. Carriers of CMV and the relevant HLA type were discriminated by public TCR beta frequency.

The CDR3 consists of 14 residues. Between the trimmed V and J ends, which lost 5 bases and 9 bases, there was a span of 14 bases. CDR1 and CDR2 from the germline V gene are SEHNR and FQNEAQ (reference sequence). The chain couples TRBV7-9 to TRBJ1-6; the D gene is possibly TRBD1 (6 bases). The clonotype originates from a human donor in good health (CMV status not recorded). Some clones in this sample may be carry-over from other donors' samples. The sequenced material came from CD8+ T cells from PBMCs. DNA for the CDR3: TGTGCCAGCAGCGCGACGGGGGGCGTTTCACCCCTCCACTTT. It yields the protein CASSATGGVSPLHF.